This section outlines one T cell receptor beta chain sequence together with its context. Its antigen remains unidentified. This CDR3 contains 15 residues. Germline CDR1 reads SGDLS; CDR2 reads YYNGEE. The data originate from a study of monozygotic twins with inflammatory bowel disease. Notes on the study in general: IBD-affected twins scored below their healthy co-twins in TCRbeta diversity (inverse Simpson).

TCRalpha and TCRbeta cDNA was put through two nested PCRs of around 15 and 9 cycles. TCRdb re-called the 5' RACE reads, yielding one record per CDR3 amino acid sequence without DNA. In total, the table holds 350,000 to 550,000 distinct CDR3 sequences. The rearrangement joins TRBV9 to TRBJ2-1. The receptor was derived from a human donor with ulcerative colitis or Crohn's disease, or a healthy co-twin of an affected twin (not recorded which). The sample comprised blood. CDR3 amino acids: CASSVSGYWFNEQFF.